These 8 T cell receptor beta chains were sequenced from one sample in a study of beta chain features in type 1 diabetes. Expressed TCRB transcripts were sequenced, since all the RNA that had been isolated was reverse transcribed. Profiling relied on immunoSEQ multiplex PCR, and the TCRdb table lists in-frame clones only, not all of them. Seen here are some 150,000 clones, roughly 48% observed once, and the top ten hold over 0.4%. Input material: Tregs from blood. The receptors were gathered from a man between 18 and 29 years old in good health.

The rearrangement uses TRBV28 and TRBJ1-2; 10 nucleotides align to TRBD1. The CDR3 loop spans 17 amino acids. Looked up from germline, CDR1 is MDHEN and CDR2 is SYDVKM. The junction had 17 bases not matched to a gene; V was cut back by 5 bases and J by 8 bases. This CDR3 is CASSNTGQGMNFRGYTF. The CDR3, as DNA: TGTGCCAGCAGTAACACGGGACAGGGGATGAATTTCCGGGGCTACACCTTC.

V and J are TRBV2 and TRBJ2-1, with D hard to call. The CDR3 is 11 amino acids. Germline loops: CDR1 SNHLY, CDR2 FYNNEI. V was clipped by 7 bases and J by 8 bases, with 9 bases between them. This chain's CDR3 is CASTGRYEQFF. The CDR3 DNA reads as TGTGCCAGCACCGGTCGCTATGAGCAGTTCTTC.

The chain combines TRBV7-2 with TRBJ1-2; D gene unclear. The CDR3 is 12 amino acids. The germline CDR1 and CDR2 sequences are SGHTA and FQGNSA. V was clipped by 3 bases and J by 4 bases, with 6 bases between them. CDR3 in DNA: TGTGCCAGCAGCTTCGACTTCTATGGCTACACCTTC. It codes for CASSFDFYGYTF.

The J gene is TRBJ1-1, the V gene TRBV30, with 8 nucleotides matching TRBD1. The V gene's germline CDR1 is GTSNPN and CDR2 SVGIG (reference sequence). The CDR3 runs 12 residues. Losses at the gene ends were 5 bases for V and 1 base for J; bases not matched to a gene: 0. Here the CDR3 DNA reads TGTGCCTGGGGGACAGGGAACACTGAAGCTTTCTTT. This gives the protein CAWGTGNTEAFF.

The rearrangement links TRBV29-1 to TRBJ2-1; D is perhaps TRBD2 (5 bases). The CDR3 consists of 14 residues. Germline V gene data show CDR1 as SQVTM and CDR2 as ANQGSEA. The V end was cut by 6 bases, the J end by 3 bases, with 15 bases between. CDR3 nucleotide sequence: TGCAGCGTGTCGACTATCCTTGTCTACAATGAGCAGTTCTTC. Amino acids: CSVSTILVYNEQFF.

The CDR3 reads CASSGTGQPQHF. The CDR3 nucleotides read TGCGCCAGCAGCGGTACAGGCCAGCCCCAGCATTTT. The chain employs TRBV5-1 and TRBJ1-5; D possibly corresponds to TRBD1 (5 bases). Deletions cut 4 bases from V and 7 bases from J, with 9 bases between. The CDR3 is 12 amino acids. Germline loops: CDR1 SGHRS, CDR2 YFSETQ.

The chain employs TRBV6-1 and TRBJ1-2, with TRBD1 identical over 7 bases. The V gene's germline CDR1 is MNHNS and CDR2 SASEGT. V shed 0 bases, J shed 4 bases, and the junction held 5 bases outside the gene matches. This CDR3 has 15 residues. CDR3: CASSEATGDVYGYTF. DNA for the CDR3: TGTGCCAGCAGTGAAGCAACAGGGGACGTCTATGGCTACACCTTC.

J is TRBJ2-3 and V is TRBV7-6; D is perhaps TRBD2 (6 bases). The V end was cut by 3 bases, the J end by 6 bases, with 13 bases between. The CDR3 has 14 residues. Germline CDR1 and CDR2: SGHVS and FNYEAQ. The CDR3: CASSFGGRRDTQYF. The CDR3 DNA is TGTGCCAGCAGCTTCGGAGGGAGGCGGGATACGCAGTATTTT.